This TCR beta chain was captured by sequencing in a study of neurological immune-mediated disorders. The CDR3 covers 16 residues. Germline assignment: CDR1 MGHRA and CDR2 YSYEKL. The V end lost 4 bases, the J end lost 8 bases, and 21 bases lay between the germline ends. Broader study findings: Private repertoires in all groups were suggested by the absence of shared CDR3 amino acid sequences among expanded clones across subjects.

This clonotype was recorded many times. The antigen remains unidentified. cDNA synthesis was performed by 5'RACE with 10-nucleotide random UMIs. From 15-18 subjects, over 180 million TCR-beta sequences were obtained in each sequencing run. One entry per CDR3 protein, called by TCRdb with MiXCR from the 5' RACE reads. The repertoire holds about 48,000 distinct CDR3 sequences, 10% to 13% seen once, with over 20% in the top ten. The chain has TRBV4-1 and TRBJ2-1; D may be TRBD1 (6 bases). The TCR originated in a woman in her 40s with HTLV-1-associated myelopathy (HAM/TSP). The sequenced material came from PBMCs. DNA of the CDR3: TGCGCCAGCAGCCGAAGTGGACAGTCACGGACCGATGAGCAGTTCTTC. Translated: CASSRSGQSRTDEQFF.